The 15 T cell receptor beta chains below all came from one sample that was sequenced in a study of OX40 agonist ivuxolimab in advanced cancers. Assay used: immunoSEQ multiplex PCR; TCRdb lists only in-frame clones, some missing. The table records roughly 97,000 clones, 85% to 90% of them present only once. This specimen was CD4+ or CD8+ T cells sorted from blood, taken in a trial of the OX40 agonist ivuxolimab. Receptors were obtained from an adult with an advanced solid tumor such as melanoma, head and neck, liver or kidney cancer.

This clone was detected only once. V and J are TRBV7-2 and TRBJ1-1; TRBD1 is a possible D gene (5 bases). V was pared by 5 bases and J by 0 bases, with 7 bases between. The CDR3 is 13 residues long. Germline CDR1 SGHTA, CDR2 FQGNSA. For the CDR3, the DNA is TGTGCCAGCAGCCCAGGGCTGAACACTGAAGCTTTCTTT. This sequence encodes CASSPGLNTEAFF. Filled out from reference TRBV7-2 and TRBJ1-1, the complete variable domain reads GAGVSQSPSNKVTEKGKDVELRCDPISGHTALYWYRQSLGQGLEFLIYFQGNSAPDKSGLPSDRFSAERTGGSVSTLTIQRTQQEDSAVYLCASSPGLNTEAFFGQGTRLTVV.

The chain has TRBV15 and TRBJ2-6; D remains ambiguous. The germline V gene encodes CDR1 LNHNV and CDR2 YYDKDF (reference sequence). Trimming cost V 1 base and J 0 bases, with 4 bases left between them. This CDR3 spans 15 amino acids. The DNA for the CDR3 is TGTGCCACCAGCAGAGCGGGCTCTGGGGCCAACGTCCTGACTTTC. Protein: CATSRAGSGANVLTF.

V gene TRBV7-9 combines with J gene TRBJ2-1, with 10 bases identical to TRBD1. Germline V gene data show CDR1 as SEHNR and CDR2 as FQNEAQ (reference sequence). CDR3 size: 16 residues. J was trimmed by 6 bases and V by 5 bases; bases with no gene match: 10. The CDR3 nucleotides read TGTGCCAGCAGCCAACGAGGGACAGGGGAGCGCAATGAGCAGTTCTTC. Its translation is CASSQRGTGERNEQFF. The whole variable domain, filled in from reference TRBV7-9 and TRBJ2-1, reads DTGVSQNPRHKITKRGQNVTFRCDPISEHNRLYWYRQTLGQGPEFLTYFQNEAQLEKSRLLSDRFSAERPKGSFSTLEIQRTEQGDSAMYLCASSQRGTGERNEQFFGPGTRLTVL.

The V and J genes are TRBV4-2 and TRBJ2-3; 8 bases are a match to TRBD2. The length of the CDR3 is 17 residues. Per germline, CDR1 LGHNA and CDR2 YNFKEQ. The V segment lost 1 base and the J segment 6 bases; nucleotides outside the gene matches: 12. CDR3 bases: TGTGCCAGCAGCCAAGTCCGGGGGGGCACTAAGGGGGATACGCAGTATTTT. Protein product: CASSQVRGGTKGDTQYF.

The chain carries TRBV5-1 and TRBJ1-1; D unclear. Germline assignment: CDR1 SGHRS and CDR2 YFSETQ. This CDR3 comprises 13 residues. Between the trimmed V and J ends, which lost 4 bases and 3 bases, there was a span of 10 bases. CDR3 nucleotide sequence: TGCGCCAGCAGCGGGCCGGGATACACTGAAGCTTTCTTT. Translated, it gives CASSGPGYTEAFF.

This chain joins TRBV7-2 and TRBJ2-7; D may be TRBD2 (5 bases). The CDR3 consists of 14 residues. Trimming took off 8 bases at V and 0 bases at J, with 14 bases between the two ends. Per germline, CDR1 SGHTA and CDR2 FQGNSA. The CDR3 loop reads CASPPNGLSYEQYF. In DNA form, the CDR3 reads TGTGCCAGCCCACCGAACGGACTCTCCTACGAGCAGTACTTC.

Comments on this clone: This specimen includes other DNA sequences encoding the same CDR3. The DNA of the CDR3 is TGTGCCAGTAGTCTCGGACAGCCTACAGATACGCAGTATTTT. This sequence encodes CASSLGQPTDTQYF. V is TRBV19 and J is TRBJ2-3; possibly TRBD1 for D (6 bases). The CDR3 covers 14 residues. Germline V gene lookup returns CDR1 LNHDA and CDR2 SQIVND (reference sequence). The germline V and J ends were trimmed by 5 bases and 3 bases, with 12 bases remaining between them.

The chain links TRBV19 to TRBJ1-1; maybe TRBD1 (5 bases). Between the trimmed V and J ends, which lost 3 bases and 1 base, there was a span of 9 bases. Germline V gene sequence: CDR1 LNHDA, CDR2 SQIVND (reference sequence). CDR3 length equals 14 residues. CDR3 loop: CASSISGGNTEAFF. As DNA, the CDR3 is TGTGCCAGTAGTATTTCGGGGGGGAACACTGAAGCTTTCTTT.

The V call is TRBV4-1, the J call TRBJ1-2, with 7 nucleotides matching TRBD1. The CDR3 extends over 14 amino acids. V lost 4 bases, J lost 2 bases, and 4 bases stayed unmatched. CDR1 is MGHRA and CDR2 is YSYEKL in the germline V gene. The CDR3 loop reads CASSLWTGNYGYTF. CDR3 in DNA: TGCGCCAGCAGCCTCTGGACAGGAAACTATGGCTACACCTTC.

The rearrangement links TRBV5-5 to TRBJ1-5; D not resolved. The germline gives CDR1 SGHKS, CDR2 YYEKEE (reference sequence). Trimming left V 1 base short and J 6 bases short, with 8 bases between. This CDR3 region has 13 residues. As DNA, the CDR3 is TGTGCCAGCAGCTTGAGCACCGGTCAGCCCCAGCATTTT. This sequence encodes CASSLSTGQPQHF.

The CDR3 region is CASSFTGDTGELFF. The CDR3 DNA reads TGTGCCAGCAGTTTTACTGGGGACACCGGGGAGCTGTTTTTT. The J gene is TRBJ2-2, the V gene TRBV5-6, with D hard to call. The V and J ends lost 5 bases and 3 bases respectively, with 11 bases between them. Germline loops: CDR1 SGHDT, CDR2 YYEEEE. The CDR3 loop spans 14 amino acids.

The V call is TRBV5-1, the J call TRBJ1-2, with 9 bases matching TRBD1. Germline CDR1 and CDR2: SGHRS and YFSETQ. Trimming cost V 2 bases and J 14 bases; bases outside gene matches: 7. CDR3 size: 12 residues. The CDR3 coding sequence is TGCGCCAGCAGCTTTCAACAGGGGGCGAGGACCTTC. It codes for CASSFQQGARTF.

The CDR3 region is CASSLAPRWDQPQHF. CDR3 DNA: TGTGCCAGCAGCTTAGCGCCGAGATGGGATCAGCCCCAGCATTTT. The genes are TRBV7-2 and TRBJ1-5; D not resolved. V was pared by 0 bases and J by 5 bases, with 11 bases between. Germline V gene sequence: CDR1 SGHTA, CDR2 FQGNSA. The CDR3 sequence is 15 residues long.

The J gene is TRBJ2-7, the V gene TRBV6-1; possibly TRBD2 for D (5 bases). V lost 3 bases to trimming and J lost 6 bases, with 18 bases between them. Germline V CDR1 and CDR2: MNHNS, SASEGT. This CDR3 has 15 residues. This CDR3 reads CASSEVKRAWVEQYF. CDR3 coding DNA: TGTGCCAGCAGTGAGGTAAAGAGGGCCTGGGTCGAGCAGTACTTC.

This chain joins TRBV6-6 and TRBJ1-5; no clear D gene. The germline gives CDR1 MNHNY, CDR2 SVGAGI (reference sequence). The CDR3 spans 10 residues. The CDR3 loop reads CVAGNQPQHF. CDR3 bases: TGTGTGGCTGGCAATCAGCCCCAGCATTTT.